This TCR beta chain appears in the sequencing data of a study of control samples from healthy donors and cancer patients. The germline CDR1 and CDR2 sequences are MGHRA and YSYEKL. V lost 2 bases and J 11 bases, leaving 22 bases between the germline ends. The CDR3 covers 17 residues. Sequencing used immunoSEQ multiplex PCR; TCRdb keeps in-frame clones, though not all of them. The sample has 150,000 to 200,000 clones; 94% are singletons. The sequence came from a woman aged 18-29 years in good health. Sequencing was done on a sample of blood. The chain combines TRBV4-1 with TRBJ1-6; a weak D match, TRBD1 (6 bases). CDR3 DNA: TGCGCCAGCAGCCAATCCCTAATTCAGGGGTTTAGGGCACCCCTCCACTTT. This gives the protein CASSQSLIQGFRAPLHF.